The clone carrying this T cell receptor (beta chain) was seen many times. Isolating PBMCs gave at least 6 million of these cells per sample. The sample comes from a study of blood T cells in healthy people across ages. Through a sample-barcoded 5' primer and a J-beta primer mix, a second PCR was run for roughly 7 to 11 cycles. TCRdb analysed the 5' RACE reads with MiXCR anew, one entry per CDR3 protein. The sample comprises 730,000 or so distinct CDR3 sequences, roughly 47% of which are singletons, and roughly 20% rests with the top ten. The CDR3 runs to 13 residues. The V gene's germline CDR1 is MGHDK and CDR2 SYGVNS. Deletions cut 4 bases from V and 6 bases from J, with 13 bases between.

Sequenced sample: blood. The sequence was obtained from an older woman in good health. J is TRBJ2-7 and V is TRBV25-1, with a tentative D call TRBD1 (5 bases). The CDR3 protein is CASSGATVSEQYF. For the CDR3, the DNA is TGTGCCAGCAGTGGAGCGACAGTCTCCGAGCAGTACTTC.